A single TCR beta chain is shown here with its context. These data originate in a study of T cell changes during pregnancy in multiple sclerosis. Germline CDR1 is LNHDA and CDR2 is SQIVND (reference sequence). This CDR3 has 17 amino acids. V lost 3 bases, J lost 1 base, and 3 bases stayed unmatched. Method: immunoSEQ multiplex PCR; TCRdb's copy keeps in-frame clones and lacks some. The table records some 37,000 clones, roughly 90% of them present only once. The material was CD8+ T cells from peripheral blood mononuclear cells, obtained in the third trimester of pregnancy. The sequence derives from a female donor with multiple sclerosis, enrolled in a pregnancy study. The rearrangement uses TRBV19 and TRBJ2-3, with TRBD2 identical over 14 bases. The CDR3 is CASSIPGLAGGTDTQYF. CDR3 bases: TGTGCCAGTAGTATCCCGGGACTAGCGGGAGGCACAGATACGCAGTATTTT.